These T cell receptor beta chains were read from a single sample in a study of T cell responses to AZD1222 COVID-19 vaccine. Only in-frame clones appear in the TCRdb table, and some are missing; sequencing was by immunoSEQ multiplex PCR. This table has 90,000 to 100,000 clones, approximately 84% appearing once. The sequencing used peripheral blood, collected 28 days after the second AZD1222 dose. The origin of the receptors is an adult who received the AZD1222 COVID-19 vaccine. Both conserved end residues are part of each CDR3. D genes are given only for firm matches. Clone size is stated in some rows and not others, as once, few, many or a class when expanded.

>TRBJ2-1|TRBV5-4|-|-
TGTGCCAGCAGCAGACCTACAGGGTCGGGTGAGCAGTTCTTC
CASSRPTGSGEQFF
>TRBJ1-4|TRBV30|-|-
TGTGCCTGGGGGGGCCATATGAATGAAAAACTGTTTTTT
CAWGGHMNEKLFF
>TRBJ1-1|TRBV7-9|-|-
TGTGCCAGCAGCTTATATTTAGGGGGGGCCACTGAAGCTTTCTTT
CASSLYLGGATEAFF
>TRBJ2-7|TRBV19|-|-
TGTGCCAGTAGTATAGATGGTCGGGGGTTGGCTTACGAGCAGTACTTC
CASSIDGRGLAYEQYF
>TRBJ1-5|TRBV2|-|-
TGTGCCAGCAGTCGGCAGGGCATCTACAATCAGCCCCAGCATTTT
CASSRQGIYNQPQHF
>TRBJ2-7|TRBV7-2|-|TRBD1
TGTGCCAGCAGCGCTGGACAGGGGGTCTCCTACGAGCAGTACTTC
CASSAGQGVSYEQYF
>TRBJ1-5|TRBV6-2/TRBV6-3|-|TRBD1
TGTGCCAGCAGTGTTCCGACAGGGGCGTACTATAGCAATCAGCCCCAGCATTTT
CASSVPTGAYYSNQPQHF
>TRBJ2-2|TRBV30|-|-
TGTGCCTGGAGCTCACAGGACCCCGGGGAGCTGTTTTTT
CAWSSQDPGELFF
>TRBJ1-4|TRBV9|once|-
TGTGCCAGCAGCGTAGAGGGGGCAACTAATGAAAAACTGTTTTTT
CASSVEGATNEKLFF
>TRBJ2-2|TRBV7-9|-|TRBD1
TGTGCCAGCAGCTCTTGGACAGGGAGGCGCGGGGAGCTGTTTTTT
CASSSWTGRRGELFF
>TRBJ2-7|TRBV9|-|-
TGTGCCAGCAGCGCCGGGAGTTCCTCCTACGAGCAGTACTTC
CASSAGSSSYEQYF
>TRBJ1-1|TRBV5-1|-|-
TGCGCCAGCAGCTCCAGACAGGTAGGACCTGAAGCTTTCTTT
CASSSRQVGPEAFF
>TRBJ1-2|TRBV5-1|-|-
TGCGCCAGCAGCCCGGCTCGGGAATACTATGGCTACACCTTC
CASSPAREYYGYTF
>TRBJ2-6|TRBV29-1|many|-
TGCAGCGTTCAGGACGGTATGACCCCCTCTGGGGCCAACGTCCTGACTTTC
CSVQDGMTPSGANVLTF
>TRBJ1-1|TRBV7-9|-|-
TGTGCCAGCAGCTTATTCATGAACACTGAAGCTTTCTTT
CASSLFMNTEAFF
>TRBJ2-1|TRBV6-5|-|TRBD2
TGTGCCAGCGGATTAGCGGGAGTAGGGAATGAGCAGTTCTTC
CASGLAGVGNEQFF
>TRBJ2-6|TRBV5-1|-|TRBD2
TGCGCCAGCAGTACCCAGAGCGGGGCACTCTCTGGGGCCAACGTCCTGACTTTC
CASSTQSGALSGANVLTF
>TRBJ2-7|TRBV5-4|-|-
TGTGCCAGCAGCTTGGAGGGGGGGGGCGCCTACGAGCAGTACTTC
CASSLEGGGAYEQYF
>TRBJ2-1|TRBV7-9|-|-
TGTGCCAGCAGCTTAGAAGGGGCCTACAATGAGCAGTTCTTC
CASSLEGAYNEQFF
>TRBJ2-1|TRBV5-1|once|TRBD2
TGCGCCAGCAGCGTCAGCGGGAGCTCCTACAATGAGCAGTTCTTC
CASSVSGSSYNEQFF
>TRBJ1-5|TRBV7-8|few|-
TGTGCCAGCAGCCAAATGACCGAGACTCCGAGGCAGCCCCAGCATTTT
CASSQMTETPRQPQHF
>TRBJ2-1|TRBV9|-|-
TGTGCCAGCAGCGGGGGAGGGGGCTCCTACAATGAGCAGTTCTTC
CASSGGGGSYNEQFF
>TRBJ2-3|TRBV19|-|TRBD2
TGTGCCAGCCGGGGGGGCCATCGGGATACGCAGTATTTT
CASRGGHRDTQYF
>TRBJ2-7|TRBV5-6|-|-
TGTGCCAGCAGCCAAGGGTACGAGCAGTACTTC
CASSQGYEQYF
>TRBJ2-1|TRBV5-4|-|-
TGTGCCAGCAGCTTGGAGGTGGGGGGCAATGAGCAGTTCTTC
CASSLEVGGNEQFF
>TRBJ2-2|TRBV6-2/TRBV6-3|few|-
TGTGCCAGCAGTTACATTCGGGAGCCCGGGGAGCTGTTTTTT
CASSYIREPGELFF
>TRBJ2-4|TRBV7-2|many|TRBD1
TGTGCCAGCAGCCCACGGGACAGGGGAGGGGGTGTGGCCAAAAACATTCAGTACTTC
CASSPRDRGGGVAKNIQYF
>TRBJ1-5|TRBV19|-|TRBD1
TGTGCCAGTAGTACCCCGGGACAGGGAAATCAGCCCCAGCATTTT
CASSTPGQGNQPQHF
>TRBJ1-4|TRBV4-3|-|-
TGCGCCAGCAGCCAAGATCTCGGGGTTGGTGAAAAACTGTTTTTT
CASSQDLGVGEKLFF
>TRBJ1-3|TRBV4-1|-|TRBD1
TGCGCCAGCAGCCAAACAGGGGGTACTGGAAACACCATATATTTT
CASSQTGGTGNTIYF
>TRBJ1-2|TRBV21-1|-|-
TGTGCCAGCGGCCAAACGGTCTATGGCTACACCTTC
CASGQTVYGYTF
>TRBJ1-1|TRBV3-1/TRBV3-2|-|-
TGTGCCAGCAGACCACAAGGGGGTCTTGAAGCTTTCTTT
CASRPQGGLEAFF
>TRBJ1-1|TRBV27|-|-
TGTGCCAGCAGTTTTTTGGGCACTGAAGCTTTCTTT
CASSFLGTEAFF
>TRBJ1-1|TRBV11-3|few|-
TGTGCCAGCAGCTCAGGTTTTAACACTGAAGCTTTCTTT
CASSSGFNTEAFF
>TRBJ2-2|TRBV6-2/TRBV6-3|-|-
TGTGCCAGCAGCCTGGGCACCGGGGAGCTGTTTTTT
CASSLGTGELFF
>TRBJ2-2|TRBV7-2|-|TRBD2
TGTGCCAGCAGCCGGACTAGCAGGACCGGGGAGCTGTTTTTT
CASSRTSRTGELFF
>TRBJ1-1|TRBV19|-|-
TGTGCCAGTAGAGAGGGACAACTGAACACTGAAGCTTTCTTT
CASREGQLNTEAFF
>TRBJ1-1|TRBV6-5|-|-
TGTGCCAGCAATAGTGGCTCCATGAACACTGAAGCTTTCTTT
CASNSGSMNTEAFF
>TRBJ2-3|TRBV18|-|-
TGTGCCAGCTCAAATACTGGACTCCCAGATACGCGGTATTTT
CASSNTGLPDTRYF
>TRBJ1-1|TRBV4-1|-|-
TGCGCCAGCAGCTACCAACAGGGCTCGAACACTGAAGCTTTCTTT
CASSYQQGSNTEAFF
>TRBJ2-7|TRBV6-5|-|-
TGTGCCAGCAGTTACTCGCGCCAGGAGTACTTC
CASSYSRQEYF
>TRBJ1-5|TRBV6-5|-|-
TGTGCCAGCAGGAGGACTCCTGAGGATCCCCAGCATTTT
CASRRTPEDPQHF
>TRBJ1-2|TRBV11-2|-|TRBD1
TGTGCCAGCAGCTTAGATCAGGGGGTATATGGCTACACCTTC
CASSLDQGVYGYTF
>TRBJ1-1|TRBV28|-|TRBD1
TGTGCCAGCACTATGACAGGGGGCTTCACTGAAGCTTTCTTT
CASTMTGGFTEAFF
>TRBJ2-7|TRBV9|-|TRBD2
TGTGCCAGCACCTTTAGAGGGGAGTCTAGCGGAACCTACGAGCAGTACTTC
CASTFRGESSGTYEQYF
>TRBJ1-1|TRBV23-1|-|-
TGCGCCAGCAGTCAATCGCGACCCAGGACAGATTCCACGAACACTGAAGCTTTCTTT
CASSQSRPRTDSTNTEAFF
>TRBJ1-1|TRBV7-9|-|-
TGTGCCAGCAGCTTAGTTGCGGGGGGAGCCGGTGAAGCTTTCTTT
CASSLVAGGAGEAFF
>TRBJ1-1|TRBV19|-|TRBD1
TGTGCCAGTAGGACAGGGAGCCTGAACACTGAAGCTTTCTTT
CASRTGSLNTEAFF
>TRBJ2-2|TRBV7-9|-|-
TGTGCCAGCATTAATAACACCGGGGAGCTGTTTTTT
CASINNTGELFF
>TRBJ2-7|TRBV7-2|-|TRBD2
TGTGCCAGCAGCCCAGCGGGAGGAGCCTACGAGCAGTACTTC
CASSPAGGAYEQYF
>TRBJ1-1|TRBV4-2|few|-
TGTGCCAGCGCAAACTCCATTGAGGGTGAAGCTTTCTTT
CASANSIEGEAFF
>TRBJ2-6|TRBV19|-|-
TGTGCCAGTGCACAGGGCTCTGGGGCCAACGTCCTGACTTTC
CASAQGSGANVLTF
>TRBJ2-5|TRBV6-1|-|-
TGTGCCAGCAGTGAGGGGCAAGAGACCCAGTACTTC
CASSEGQETQYF